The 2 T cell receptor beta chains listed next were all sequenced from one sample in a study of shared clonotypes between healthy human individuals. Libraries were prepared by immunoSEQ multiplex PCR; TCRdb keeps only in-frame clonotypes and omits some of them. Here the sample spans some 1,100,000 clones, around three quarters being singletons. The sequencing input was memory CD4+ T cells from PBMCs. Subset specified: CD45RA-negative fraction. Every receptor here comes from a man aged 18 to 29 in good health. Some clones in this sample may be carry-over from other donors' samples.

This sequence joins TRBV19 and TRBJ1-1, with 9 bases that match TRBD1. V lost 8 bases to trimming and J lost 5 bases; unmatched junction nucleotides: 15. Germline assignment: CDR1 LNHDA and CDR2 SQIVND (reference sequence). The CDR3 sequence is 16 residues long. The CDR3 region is CASLTLGQGSRTEAFF. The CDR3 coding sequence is TGTGCCAGTCTAACCCTGGGACAGGGTAGCCGTACTGAAGCTTTCTTT.

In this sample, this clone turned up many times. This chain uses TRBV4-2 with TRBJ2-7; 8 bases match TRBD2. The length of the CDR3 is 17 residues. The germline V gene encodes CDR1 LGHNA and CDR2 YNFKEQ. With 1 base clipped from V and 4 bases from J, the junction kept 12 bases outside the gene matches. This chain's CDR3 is CASSQAYGTRAVYEQYF. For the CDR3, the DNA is TGTGCCAGCAGCCAAGCTTACGGGACTAGAGCGGTTTACGAGCAGTACTTC.